These T cell receptor beta chains were read from a single sample in a study of blood T cell repertoires in COVID-19. Sequenced by immunoSEQ multiplex PCR; TCRdb stores in-frame clones only, minus some. Among about 160,000 clones listed, 70% to 90% were seen once. Material for sequencing was peripheral blood. These receptors all come from a man aged 55-75 years with acute or convalescent COVID-19. CDR3s include the opening cysteine and the closing phenylalanine or tryptophan. Fields, in order: J gene, CDR3 length, V gene, D gene, clone size, CDR3 DNA, CDR3 protein. A D gene is named only where the DNA matches it firmly. The size field is filled for only some rows; it gives once, few, many or a size class.

>TRBJ1-2|16|TRBV7-2|.|.
TGTGCCAGCAGCCCCCAGGGGCCGAAATTTGACTATGGCTACACCTTC
CASSPQGPKFDYGYTF
>TRBJ1-6|15|TRBV5-1|TRBD1|.
TGCGCCAGCAGTTTAGACCCGGGACAGAATTCACCCCTCCACTTT
CASSLDPGQNSPLHF
>TRBJ1-1|15|TRBV19|.|once
TGTGCCAGTAGTATCCTCCTGAGCATGAACACTGAAGCTTTCTTT
CASSILLSMNTEAFF
>TRBJ2-7|12|TRBV4-2|.|.
TGTGCCAGCAGCCCGGGGGGCGGGGAGCAGTACTTC
CASSPGGGEQYF
>TRBJ2-3|15|TRBV5-4|TRBD2|.
TGTGCCAGCAGCTTGGGGGGACTAGCTCCTGATACGCAGTATTTT
CASSLGGLAPDTQYF
>TRBJ1-1|11|TRBV25-1|.|few
TGTGCCAGCAGTGGTGGACAGTGGGCTTTCTTT
CASSGGQWAFF
>TRBJ1-5|15|TRBV19|.|.
TGTGCCAGTAGTGCGGCAAGGACAGCAAATCAGCCCCAGCATTTT
CASSAARTANQPQHF
>TRBJ1-1|13|TRBV5-1|.|once
TGCGCCAGCGCCAGTGCAGGCTACACTGAAGCTTTCTTT
CASASAGYTEAFF
>TRBJ1-6|15|TRBV7-9|.|.
TGTGCCAGCAGCCCAAGGGGAAATAATAATTCACCCCTCCACTTT
CASSPRGNNNSPLHF
>TRBJ2-7|15|TRBV2|TRBD1|.
TGTGCCAGCAGCGACTCGGGACAGGGGGGCTACGAGCAGTACTTC
CASSDSGQGGYEQYF
>TRBJ2-1|15|TRBV4-2|.|.
TGTGCCAGCAGCCAAGGGACTCTCTCCTACAATGAGCAGTTCTTC
CASSQGTLSYNEQFF
>TRBJ1-2|14|TRBV6-5|TRBD1|.
TGTGCCAGCAGTCGGGACAGGGGGGACTATGGCTACACCTTC
CASSRDRGDYGYTF
>TRBJ2-1|14|TRBV6-6|TRBD1|.
TGTGCCAGCAGTTCTAACAGGGGGGACAATGAGCAGTTCTTC
CASSSNRGDNEQFF
>TRBJ2-2|16|TRBV19|.|.
TGTGCCAGTAGTATCCCGACAGGTCGAGGATTCGGGGAGCTGTTTTTT
CASSIPTGRGFGELFF
>TRBJ2-1|17|TRBV3-1/TRBV3-2|TRBD2|.
TGTGCCAGCAGCCAAGATCTTCTAGCGGGGGAGACCAATGAGCAGTTCTTC
CASSQDLLAGETNEQFF
>TRBJ1-3|16|TRBV2|TRBD1|.
TGTGCCAGCCTTTTGGACAGGGCCGTCTCTGGAAACACCATATATTTT
CASLLDRAVSGNTIYF
>TRBJ2-1|16|TRBV7-2|TRBD1|.
TGTGCCAGCAGAGCCCAGGGGGCAGGGTCCTACAATGAGCAGTTCTTC
CASRAQGAGSYNEQFF
>TRBJ2-7|18|TRBV15|TRBD2|.
TGTGCCACCAGCGTCTCCGGGACTAGCCGAAAAAGCTCCTACGAGCAGTACTTC
CATSVSGTSRKSSYEQYF
>TRBJ2-5|13|TRBV11-1|.|.
TGTGCCAGCAGCCCCCGGTCTGGTGAGACCCAGTACTTC
CASSPRSGETQYF
>TRBJ1-5|17|TRBV5-1|TRBD1|.
TGCGCCAGCAGTCCAGGGGGAACGGCCGCCGGCAATCAGCCCCAGCATTTT
CASSPGGTAAGNQPQHF
>TRBJ2-1|14|TRBV29-1|TRBD2|.
TGCAGCGTTGTTCGGGGGGGCTCCTACAATGAGCAGTTCTTC
CSVVRGGSYNEQFF
>TRBJ1-1|16|TRBV9|.|.
TGTGCCAGCAGAGACGCTGGGGGACAAGACAACACTGAAGCTTTCTTT
CASRDAGGQDNTEAFF
>TRBJ2-3|12|TRBV7-8|.|.
TGTGCCAGCAGCCCAGACACAGATACGCAGTATTTT
CASSPDTDTQYF
>TRBJ1-1|13|TRBV9|.|.
TGTGCCAGTTCGCCCTACGCAAACACTGAAGCTTTCTTT
CASSPYANTEAFF
>TRBJ2-7|14|TRBV6-6|TRBD1|.
TGTGCCAGCGGGAATCCGGGACAGAGCTACGAGCAGTACTTC
CASGNPGQSYEQYF
>TRBJ1-3|15|TRBV4-2|.|.
TGTGCCAGCAGCCAATTTCCGGAGAGCGGAAACACCATATATTTT
CASSQFPESGNTIYF
>TRBJ2-1|15|TRBV29-1|TRBD2|.
TGCAGCGTTGAGAGAACTAGCGGCGGGATCAATGAGCAGTTCTTC
CSVERTSGGINEQFF
>TRBJ1-4|15|TRBV6-5|.|.
TGTGCCAGCAGTAGTTTGGACAGAGGGAACGAAAAACTGTTTTTT
CASSSLDRGNEKLFF
>TRBJ1-1|15|TRBV2|TRBD1|.
TGTGCCAGCTATAGCCCGGGACAGGTGAACACTGAAGCTTTCTTT
CASYSPGQVNTEAFF
>TRBJ1-2|17|TRBV7-2|TRBD1|.
TGTGCCAGCAGCCCTCCCGCCTGGACAGGGGCTAACTATGGCTACACCTTC
CASSPPAWTGANYGYTF
>TRBJ2-2|17|TRBV18|TRBD2|.
TGTGCCAGCTCACCACCGACTAGCGGGGTTAACACCGGGGAGCTGTTTTTT
CASSPPTSGVNTGELFF
>TRBJ1-3|15|TRBV5-1|TRBD1|.
TGCGCCAGCAGCTCGGGAACAGGGGCTGGAAACACCATATATTTT
CASSSGTGAGNTIYF
>TRBJ2-6|18|TRBV5-1|.|.
TGCGCCAGCAGCTTGGACCCACACAGGTTCTCTGGGGCCAACGTCCTGACTTTC
CASSLDPHRFSGANVLTF
>TRBJ2-5|15|TRBV7-9|.|.
TGTGCCAGCAGCTTATTAATTCGGGGTAGGGAGACCCAGTACTTC
CASSLLIRGRETQYF
>TRBJ2-1|15|TRBV29-1|TRBD2|.
TGCAGCGTTGTTCAAGCGGGGGGAATCTACAATGAGCAGTTCTTC
CSVVQAGGIYNEQFF
>TRBJ1-2|15|TRBV19|.|few
TGTGCCAGCTTGCATCCTGCCCAGGGGAACTATGGCTACACCTTC
CASLHPAQGNYGYTF
>TRBJ2-3|16|TRBV6-5|TRBD2|.
TGTGCCAGCAGTTACTCGATCCGGGGGGGCACAGATACGCAGTATTTT
CASSYSIRGGTDTQYF
>TRBJ1-2|14|TRBV6-5|.|.
TGTGCCAGCAGCCAATATCGGGGGGACTATGGCTACACCTTC
CASSQYRGDYGYTF
>TRBJ1-6|14|TRBV7-8|TRBD1|.
TGTGCCAGCAGCTTCGGGACAGGGGGTTCAGCCCTCCACTTT
CASSFGTGGSALHF
>TRBJ1-6|14|TRBV5-6|TRBD1|.
TGTGCCAGCAGTTGGACAGGGAGGAATTCACCCCTCCACTTT
CASSWTGRNSPLHF
>TRBJ1-6|16|TRBV30|TRBD1|.
TGTGCCTGGAGTTCCCGGGACAGGGTACGGAGTTCACCCCTCCACTTT
CAWSSRDRVRSSPLHF
>TRBJ1-1|13|TRBV4-2|.|.
TGTGCCAGCAGCCAAGATAAAGGGGATGTAGCTTTCTTT
CASSQDKGDVAFF
>TRBJ1-2|15|TRBV9|TRBD1|.
TGTGCCAGCAGCGTAGAAGCCCACAGGGGAGGTGGCTACACCTTC
CASSVEAHRGGGYTF
>TRBJ1-3|14|TRBV3-1/TRBV3-2|.|.
TGTGCCAGCAGCATAGACACCACTGGAAACACCATATATTTT
CASSIDTTGNTIYF
>TRBJ2-3|19|TRBV29-1|TRBD1|once
TGCAGCCTCCAAGGGGGGACAGGGGATGCCTTGGGGGGCACAGATACGCAGTATTTT
CSLQGGTGDALGGTDTQYF
>TRBJ2-1|16|TRBV11-3|.|.
TGTGCCAGCAGCTTAGAAGGGAGTACCCCGGGAGATGAGCAGTTCTTC
CASSLEGSTPGDEQFF
>TRBJ2-1|14|TRBV5-4|.|.
TGTGCCAGCAGCTTGCAGGTTACCTACAATGAGCAGTTCTTC
CASSLQVTYNEQFF
>TRBJ2-7|14|TRBV6-2/TRBV6-3|.|.
TGTGCCAGCAGTCTATCGCGTTACGCCTACGAGCAGTACTTC
CASSLSRYAYEQYF
>TRBJ2-1|15|TRBV18|.|once
TGTGCCAGCTCCCTAATCCGGGGGGCGGGAAATGAGCAGTTCTTC
CASSLIRGAGNEQFF
>TRBJ1-6|16|TRBV5-8|.|once
TGTGCCAGCAGCGGCCGGGGAGCGGGGGTGGGATCACCCCTCCACTTT
CASSGRGAGVGSPLHF